What follows is one T cell receptor (beta chain) and its context. What it recognizes is unknown. The V end was cut by 5 bases, the J end by 5 bases, with 4 bases between. This CDR3 has 11 amino acids. Germline lookup yields CDR1 LGHNT and CDR2 FRNRAP. Clones were read by immunoSEQ multiplex PCR, and TCRdb kept only the in-frame ones, dropping some. The sample has roughly 310,000 clones; over 75% are singletons. The source of the sample is a study of cytomegalovirus exposure and HLA in healthy donors. Across the study: The same platform was used for the 110 or so validation repertoires as for the approximately 610 first-cohort repertoires, as reported in a later analysis.

Study observations and caveats: High sensitivity and specificity were reportedly achieved when the classifier diagnosed cytomegalovirus status. The authors listed roughly 150 TCR beta chains as cytomegalovirus-associated.

The donors were in the approximately 120-subject validation cohort; that cohort was separate from the approximately 700-subject first cohort. The chain joins TRBV12-5 to TRBJ1-5; D unclear. This clonotype originated in a man aged 30 to 39 in good health and CMV-seronegative. Material: PBMCs. This chain's CDR3 is CASGPDQPQHF. CDR3 nucleotide sequence: TGTGCTAGTGGTCCTGATCAGCCCCAGCATTTT. The variable domain in full, completed from reference TRBV12-5 and TRBJ1-5, reads DARVTQTPRHKVTEMGQEVTMRCQPILGHNTVFWYRQTMMQGLELLAYFRNRAPLDDSGMPKDRFSAEMPDATLATLKIQPSEPRDSAVYFCASGPDQPQHFGDGTRLSIL.